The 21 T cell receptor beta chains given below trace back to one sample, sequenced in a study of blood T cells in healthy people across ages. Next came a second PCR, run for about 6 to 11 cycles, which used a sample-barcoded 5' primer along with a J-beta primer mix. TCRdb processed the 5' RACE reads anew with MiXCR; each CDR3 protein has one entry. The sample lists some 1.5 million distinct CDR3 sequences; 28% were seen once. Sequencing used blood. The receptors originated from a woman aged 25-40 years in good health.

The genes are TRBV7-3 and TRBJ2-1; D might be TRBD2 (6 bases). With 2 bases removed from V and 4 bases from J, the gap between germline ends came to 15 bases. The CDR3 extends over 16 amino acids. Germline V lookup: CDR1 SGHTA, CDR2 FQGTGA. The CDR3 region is CASSLAGPGPYNEQFF. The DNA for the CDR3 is TGTGCCAGCAGCTTAGCGGGGCCAGGGCCGTACAATGAGCAGTTCTTC.

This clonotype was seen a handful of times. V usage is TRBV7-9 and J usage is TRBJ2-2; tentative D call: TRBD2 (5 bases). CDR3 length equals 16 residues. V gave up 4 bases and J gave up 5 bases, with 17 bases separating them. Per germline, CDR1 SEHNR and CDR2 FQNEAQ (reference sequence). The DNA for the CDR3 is TGTGCCAGCAGCTATCGACCAACCCCGGGGACCGGGGAGCTGTTTTTT. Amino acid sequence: CASSYRPTPGTGELFF. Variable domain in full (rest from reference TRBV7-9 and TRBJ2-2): DTGVSQNPRHKITKRGQNVTFRCDPISEHNRLYWYRQTLGQGPEFLTYFQNEAQLEKSRLLSDRFSAERPKGSFSTLEIQRTEQGDSAMYLCASSYRPTPGTGELFFGEGSRLTVL.

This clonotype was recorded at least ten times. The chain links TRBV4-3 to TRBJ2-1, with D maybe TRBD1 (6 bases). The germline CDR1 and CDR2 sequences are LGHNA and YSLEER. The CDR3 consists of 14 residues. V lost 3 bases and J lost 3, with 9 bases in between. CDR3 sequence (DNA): TGCGCCAGCAGCCACCAACAGGGCTACAATGAGCAGTTCTTC. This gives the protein CASSHQQGYNEQFF.

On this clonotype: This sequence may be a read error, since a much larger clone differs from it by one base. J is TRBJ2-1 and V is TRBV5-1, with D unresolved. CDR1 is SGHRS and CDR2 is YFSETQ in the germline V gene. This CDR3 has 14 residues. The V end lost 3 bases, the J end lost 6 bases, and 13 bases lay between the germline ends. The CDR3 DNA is TGCGCCAGCAGCTCGACACGACCACTCAATGAGCAGTTCTTC. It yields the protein CASSSTRPLNEQFF.

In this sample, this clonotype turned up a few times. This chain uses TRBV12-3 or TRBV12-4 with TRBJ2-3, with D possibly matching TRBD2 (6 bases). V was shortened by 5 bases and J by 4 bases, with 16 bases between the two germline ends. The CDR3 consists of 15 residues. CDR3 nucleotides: TGTGCCAGCAGTCTAGATGGGACTCTTTCAGATACGCAGTATTTT. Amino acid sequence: CASSLDGTLSDTQYF.

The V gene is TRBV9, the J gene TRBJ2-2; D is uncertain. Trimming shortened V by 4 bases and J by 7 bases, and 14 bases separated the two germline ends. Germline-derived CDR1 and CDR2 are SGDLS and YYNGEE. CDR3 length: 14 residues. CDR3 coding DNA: TGTGCCAGCAGCCGACGAAAGGCCGGCGGGGAGCTGTTTTTT. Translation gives CASSRRKAGGELFF.

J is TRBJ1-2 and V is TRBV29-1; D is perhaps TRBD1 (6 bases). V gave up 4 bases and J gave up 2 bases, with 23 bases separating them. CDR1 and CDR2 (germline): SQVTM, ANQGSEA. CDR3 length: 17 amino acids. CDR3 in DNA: TGCAGCGTTGCAAGTGGGGACACTTTTGACTGGAACTATGGCTACACCTTC. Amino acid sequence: CSVASGDTFDWNYGYTF.

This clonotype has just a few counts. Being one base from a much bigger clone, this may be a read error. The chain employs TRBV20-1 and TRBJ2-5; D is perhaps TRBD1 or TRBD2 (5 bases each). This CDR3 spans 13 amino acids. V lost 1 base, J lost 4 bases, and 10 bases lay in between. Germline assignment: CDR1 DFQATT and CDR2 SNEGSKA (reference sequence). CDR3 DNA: TGCAGTGCTAGAGGAGGGGAGCCAGAGACCCAGTACTTC. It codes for CSARGGEPETQYF.

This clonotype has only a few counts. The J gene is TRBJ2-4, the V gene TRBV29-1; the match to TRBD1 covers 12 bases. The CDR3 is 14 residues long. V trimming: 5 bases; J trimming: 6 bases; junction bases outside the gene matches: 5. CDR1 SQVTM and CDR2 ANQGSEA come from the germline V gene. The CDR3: CSVPGQGAGNIQYF. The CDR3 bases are TGCAGCGTTCCGGGACAGGGGGCTGGAAACATTCAGTACTTC.

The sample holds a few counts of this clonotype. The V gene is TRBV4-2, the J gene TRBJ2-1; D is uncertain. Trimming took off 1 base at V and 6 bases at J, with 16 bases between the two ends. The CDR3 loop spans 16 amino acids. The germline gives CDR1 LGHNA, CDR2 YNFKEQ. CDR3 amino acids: CASSQALGLSGNEQFF. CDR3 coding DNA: TGTGCCAGCAGCCAAGCTTTAGGCCTTAGTGGCAATGAGCAGTTCTTC.

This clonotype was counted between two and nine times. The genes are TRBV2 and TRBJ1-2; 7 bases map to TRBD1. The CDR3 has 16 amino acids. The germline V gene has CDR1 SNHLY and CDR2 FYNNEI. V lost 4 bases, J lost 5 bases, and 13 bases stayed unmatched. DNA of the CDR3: TGTGCCAGCAGTGGTCCCCCCTTACAGGGGCGGTATGGCTACACCTTC. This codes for CASSGPPLQGRYGYTF.

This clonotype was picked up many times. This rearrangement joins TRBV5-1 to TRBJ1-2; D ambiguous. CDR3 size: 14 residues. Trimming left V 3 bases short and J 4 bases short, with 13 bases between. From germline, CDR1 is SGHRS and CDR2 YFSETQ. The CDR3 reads CASSWERLGYGYTF. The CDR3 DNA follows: TGCGCCAGCAGCTGGGAACGTCTAGGCTATGGCTACACCTTC.

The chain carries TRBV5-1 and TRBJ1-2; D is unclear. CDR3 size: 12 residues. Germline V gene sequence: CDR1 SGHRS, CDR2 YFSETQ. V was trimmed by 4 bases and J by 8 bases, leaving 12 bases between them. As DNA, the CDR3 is TGCGCCAGCAGCCAAGAGAGTTGGGGCTACACCTTC. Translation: CASSQESWGYTF.

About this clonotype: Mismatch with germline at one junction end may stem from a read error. CDR3 nucleotide sequence: TGTGCCAGCAGTCTCGGGGCCAGGGGCCAAGAGACCCAGTACTTC. Protein product: CASSLGARGQETQYF. The rearrangement links TRBV5-1 to TRBJ2-5; D is perhaps TRBD1 (6 bases). Germline V CDR1 and CDR2: SGHRS, YFSETQ. The CDR3 sequence is 15 residues long.

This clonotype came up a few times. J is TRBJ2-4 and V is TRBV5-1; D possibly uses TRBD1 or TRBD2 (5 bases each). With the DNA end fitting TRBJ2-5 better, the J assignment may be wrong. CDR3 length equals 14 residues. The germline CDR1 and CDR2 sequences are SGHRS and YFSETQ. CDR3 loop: CASSSGRKRETQYF. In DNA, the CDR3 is TGCGCCAGCAGCTCGGGACGTAAACGAGAGACCCAGTACTTC.

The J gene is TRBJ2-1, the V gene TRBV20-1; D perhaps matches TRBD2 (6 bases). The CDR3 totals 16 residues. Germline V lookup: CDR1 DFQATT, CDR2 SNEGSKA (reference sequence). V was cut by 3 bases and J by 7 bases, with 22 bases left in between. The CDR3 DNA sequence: TGCAGTGCTAGCCTCGGCGGGATTACCGGGTTGAATGAGCAGTTCTTC. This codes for CSASLGGITGLNEQFF.

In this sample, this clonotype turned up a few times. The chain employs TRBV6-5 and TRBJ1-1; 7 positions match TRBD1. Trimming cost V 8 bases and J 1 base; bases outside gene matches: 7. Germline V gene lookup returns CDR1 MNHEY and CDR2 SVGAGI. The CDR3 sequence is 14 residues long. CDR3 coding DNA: TGTGCCAGCGACAGGGTCCGAGGGAACACTGAAGCTTTCTTT. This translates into CASDRVRGNTEAFF.

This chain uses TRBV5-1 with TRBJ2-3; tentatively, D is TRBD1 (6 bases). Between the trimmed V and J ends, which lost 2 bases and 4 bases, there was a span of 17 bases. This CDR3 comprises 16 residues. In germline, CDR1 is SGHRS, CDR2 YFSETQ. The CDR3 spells CASSFFEQGSSDTQYF. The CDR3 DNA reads TGCGCCAGCAGCTTCTTCGAACAGGGAAGCTCAGATACGCAGTATTTT.

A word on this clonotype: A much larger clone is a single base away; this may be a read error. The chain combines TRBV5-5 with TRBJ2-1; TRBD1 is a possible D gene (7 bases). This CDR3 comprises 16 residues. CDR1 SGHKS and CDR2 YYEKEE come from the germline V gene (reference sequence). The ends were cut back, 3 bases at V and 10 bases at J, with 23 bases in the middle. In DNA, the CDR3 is TGTGCCAGCAGCTCCGGGCTAGCGAGGGGGCTTGAGGAGCAGTTCTTC. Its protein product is CASSSGLARGLEEQFF.

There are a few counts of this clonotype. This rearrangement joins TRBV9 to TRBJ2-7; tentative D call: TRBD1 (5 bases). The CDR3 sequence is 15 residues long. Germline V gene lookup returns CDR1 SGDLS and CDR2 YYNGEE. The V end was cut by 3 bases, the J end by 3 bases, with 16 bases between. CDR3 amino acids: CASSAGSLGVYEQYF. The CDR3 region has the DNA TGTGCCAGCAGCGCTGGGTCCCTAGGGGTCTACGAGCAGTACTTC. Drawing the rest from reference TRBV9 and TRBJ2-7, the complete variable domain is DSGVTQTPKHLITATGQRVTLRCSPRSGDLSVYWYQQSLDQGLQFLIQYYNGEERAKGNILERFSAQQFPDLHSELNLSSLELGDSALYFCASSAGSLGVYEQYFGPGTRLTVT.

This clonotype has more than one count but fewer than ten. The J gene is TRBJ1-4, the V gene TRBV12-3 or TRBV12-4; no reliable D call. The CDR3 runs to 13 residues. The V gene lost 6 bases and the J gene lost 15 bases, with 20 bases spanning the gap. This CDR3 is CASSQSDGPGVFF. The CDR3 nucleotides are TGTGCCAGCAGCCAATCGGACGGCCCCGGGGTGTTTTTT.